This TCR beta chain was sequenced in a study of shared T cell receptors in the human thymus. The CDR3 covers 13 residues. With 1 base removed from V and 4 bases from J, the gap between germline ends came to 8 bases. Germline lookup yields CDR1 SGHNT and CDR2 YYREEE (reference sequence). Sequenced by immunoSEQ multiplex PCR; TCRdb stores in-frame clones only, minus some. The repertoire holds about 730,000 clones, approximately 85% seen once, with about 0.011% in the top ten. These data also featured in a second study, about human thymus T cells. That paper notes: Corrective cardiac surgery supplied the resected thymus tissue. Thymic repertoires overlap heavily among unrelated individuals, related research has reported.

The V and J genes are TRBV5-4 and TRBJ1-2, with no clear D. This TCR derives from a girl less than two years old with a congenital heart defect. Material for sequencing was thymocytes. CDR3 sequence reads: CASSLRGFYGYTF. Here the CDR3 DNA reads TGTGCCAGCAGCTTGAGAGGGTTCTATGGCTACACCTTC.